This TCR beta chain is from a study of blood T cells in healthy people across ages. This clonotype was picked up a small number of times. Germline V CDR1 and CDR2: SNHLY, FYNNEI. Trimming took 2 bases from V and 6 from J, leaving 7 bases between them. CDR3 length: 12 amino acids. Primed by a sample-barcoded 5' primer and a J-beta primer mix, a second PCR proceeded for 7 to 11 cycles. One entry per CDR3 protein, called by TCRdb with MiXCR from the 5' RACE reads. The sample consists of some 670,000 distinct CDR3 sequences, roughly half of them appearing once. The specimen was blood. The chain links TRBV2 to TRBJ1-2; D is unresolved. The TCR comes from a woman aged 80 or over in good health. CDR3 loop: CASSELGNGYTF. The CDR3 nucleotides are TGTGCCAGCAGTGAATTAGGGAATGGCTACACCTTC.